A selection of T cell receptor beta chains follows, all from one sample in a study of post-analysis software for immune sequencing data. TCRdb processed the PCR reads anew with MiXCR; each CDR3 protein has one entry. This sample has about 170,000 distinct CDR3 sequences; over 25% occur once, and the top ten carry 1.5%. The specimen sequenced was blood. The receptors here all came from a girl aged 10 to 17 with multiple sclerosis. The CDR3 runs from the conserved cysteine through the conserved F or W. Fields, in order: CDR3 DNA, CDR3 protein, V gene, J gene, D gene, clone size. The D gene is left open where the match is weak. Only some rows state a clone size, as once, few, many or a class for expanded clones.

cdr3_nt: TGCGCCAGCAGCTTGGACACTGAAGCTTTCTTT; cdr3_aa: CASSLDTEAFF; v_call: TRBV5-1; j_call: TRBJ1-1; d_call: .; clone_size: many
cdr3_nt: TGCGCCAGCAGCTTATCGGGACTAGAGACCAAGACCCAGTACTTC; cdr3_aa: CASSLSGLETKTQYF; v_call: TRBV5-1; j_call: TRBJ2-5; d_call: TRBD2; clone_size: few
cdr3_nt: TGTGCCATCAGTGGCCCCGGGACTAGCCTCTCTCTGTGGCCCGAGCAGTACTTC; cdr3_aa: CAISGPGTSLSLWPEQYF; v_call: TRBV10-3; j_call: TRBJ2-7; d_call: TRBD2; clone_size: few
cdr3_nt: TGTGCCAGCAGCTTTGGGAAGGGGAAGCTCGGCGATACGCAGTATTTT; cdr3_aa: CASSFGKGKLGDTQYF; v_call: TRBV11-1; j_call: TRBJ2-3; d_call: .; clone_size: many
cdr3_nt: TGTGCCAGCAGTCCCTCACCTTTAGATGCGGGAGGGCTAGATGAGCAGTTCTTC; cdr3_aa: CASSPSPLDAGGLDEQFF; v_call: TRBV12-3/TRBV12-4; j_call: TRBJ2-1; d_call: TRBD2; clone_size: many
cdr3_nt: TGTGCCTGCAGCCACGGGACAGGGGGTCGTTATGGCTACACCTTC; cdr3_aa: CACSHGTGGRYGYTF; v_call: TRBV11-2; j_call: TRBJ1-2; d_call: TRBD1; clone_size: .
cdr3_nt: TGTGCCTGCGTAGGAGGGCTAAGGCTTGGCTACACCTTC; cdr3_aa: CACVGGLRLGYTF; v_call: TRBV28; j_call: TRBJ1-2; d_call: .; clone_size: .
cdr3_nt: TGTGCCAGCACCAATAAGCGGGAGGTTTACAATGAGCAGTTCTTC; cdr3_aa: CASTNKREVYNEQFF; v_call: TRBV5-6; j_call: TRBJ2-1; d_call: TRBD2; clone_size: few
cdr3_nt: TGCGCCAGCAGTGAGGACGGGACGTGGGATACGCAGTATTTT; cdr3_aa: CASSEDGTWDTQYF; v_call: TRBV10-2; j_call: TRBJ2-3; d_call: .; clone_size: many
cdr3_nt: TGTGCCACCCGACAGGGATTCAATCAGCCCCAGCATTTT; cdr3_aa: CATRQGFNQPQHF; v_call: TRBV27; j_call: TRBJ1-5; d_call: TRBD1; clone_size: .
cdr3_nt: TGTGCCAGCAGTCCGTCAACATCGACAGATACTAATGAAAAACTGTTTTTT; cdr3_aa: CASSPSTSTDTNEKLFF; v_call: TRBV12-3/TRBV12-4; j_call: TRBJ1-4; d_call: .; clone_size: many
cdr3_nt: TGTGCCAGCAGCCCCCGAACTAGCGGGAGGAGGGAGCAGTACTTC; cdr3_aa: CASSPRTSGRREQYF; v_call: TRBV7-9; j_call: TRBJ2-5; d_call: TRBD2; clone_size: few
cdr3_nt: TGCGCCAGCACGTTAGTGGGGGGATACAATGAGCAGTTCTTC; cdr3_aa: CASTLVGGYNEQFF; v_call: TRBV5-1; j_call: TRBJ2-1; d_call: .; clone_size: .
cdr3_nt: TGCAGGGCTAGAGATGGGAGGAATGAGCAGTTCTTC; cdr3_aa: CRARDGRNEQFF; v_call: TRBV20-1; j_call: TRBJ2-1; d_call: .; clone_size: .
cdr3_nt: TGCGCCAGCAGCCCGGTCGTAAGTGGCACTGAAGCTTTCTTT; cdr3_aa: CASSPVVSGTEAFF; v_call: TRBV5-1; j_call: TRBJ1-1; d_call: .; clone_size: .
cdr3_nt: TGCGCCAGCAGCTTGTTTACGGGAGGGCCAATCAATGAGCAGTTCTTC; cdr3_aa: CASSLFTGGPINEQFF; v_call: TRBV5-1; j_call: TRBJ2-1; d_call: TRBD2; clone_size: many
cdr3_nt: TGCGCCAGCAGCCAACCGACAGGAAAAACCTACAATGAGCAGTTCTTC; cdr3_aa: CASSQPTGKTYNEQFF; v_call: TRBV4-1; j_call: TRBJ2-1; d_call: .; clone_size: many
cdr3_nt: TGTGCCAGCAGTCCTAGCACAGGGATCGCTGGAAACACCATATATTTT; cdr3_aa: CASSPSTGIAGNTIYF; v_call: TRBV12-3/TRBV12-4; j_call: TRBJ1-3; d_call: .; clone_size: few
cdr3_nt: TGCAGTGCTAGAGATTTCCGCCACTCCTACAATGAGCAGTTCTTC; cdr3_aa: CSARDFRHSYNEQFF; v_call: TRBV20-1; j_call: TRBJ2-1; d_call: .; clone_size: many
cdr3_nt: TGTGCCAGCAGCCCCTCCCCCCGACCCTTCGGGAATGAGCAGTTCTTC; cdr3_aa: CASSPSPRPFGNEQFF; v_call: TRBV9; j_call: TRBJ2-1; d_call: .; clone_size: many
cdr3_nt: TGTGCCATCAGTGAGTCGATACTAGCGGGACGTTCAGGCGAGCAGTACTTC; cdr3_aa: CAISESILAGRSGEQYF; v_call: TRBV10-3; j_call: TRBJ2-7; d_call: TRBD2; clone_size: many
cdr3_nt: TGCAGCGTGCGGACCGATACCTACGAGCAGTACTTC; cdr3_aa: CSVRTDTYEQYF; v_call: TRBV29-1; j_call: TRBJ2-7; d_call: .; clone_size: many
cdr3_nt: TGTGCCAGCAGCCTTCCCTCTGGGGGGCACAATGAGCAGTTCTTC; cdr3_aa: CASSLPSGGHNEQFF; v_call: TRBV12-3/TRBV12-4; j_call: TRBJ2-1; d_call: .; clone_size: many
cdr3_nt: TGTGCCAGCAGCTTGGTCCTAGCGGGAGGTGAGACCCAGTACTTC; cdr3_aa: CASSLVLAGGETQYF; v_call: TRBV7-9; j_call: TRBJ2-5; d_call: TRBD2; clone_size: many
cdr3_nt: TGCAGCGTTGAACTTGGAGATACGCAGTATTTT; cdr3_aa: CSVELGDTQYF; v_call: TRBV29-1; j_call: TRBJ2-3; d_call: .; clone_size: .
cdr3_nt: TGTGCCAGCACCCTCATGGAGGGTCCCGGGGAGCTGTTTTTT; cdr3_aa: CASTLMEGPGELFF; v_call: TRBV11-2; j_call: TRBJ2-2; d_call: .; clone_size: .
cdr3_nt: TGCAGCGTTGGGTTTGCGGCTAGCGGAGGCACAGATACGCAGTATTTT; cdr3_aa: CSVGFAASGGTDTQYF; v_call: TRBV29-1; j_call: TRBJ2-3; d_call: TRBD2; clone_size: many
cdr3_nt: TGCAGTGCTAGGGTTCCCCTCAATGGGCAGTACTTC; cdr3_aa: CSARVPLNGQYF; v_call: TRBV20-1; j_call: TRBJ2-5; d_call: .; clone_size: few
cdr3_nt: TGTGCCAGTAGCCCTAGCCCCCGGGACAGCCCATATGGCTACACCTTC; cdr3_aa: CASSPSPRDSPYGYTF; v_call: TRBV19; j_call: TRBJ1-2; d_call: TRBD1; clone_size: .
cdr3_nt: TGCGCCAGCAGCCTTAGACAGGGGTTCGCCAAAAACATTCAGTACTTT; cdr3_aa: CASSLRQGFAKNIQYF; v_call: TRBV5-1; j_call: TRBJ2-4; d_call: TRBD1; clone_size: .
cdr3_nt: TGTGCCAGCAGCGCCCCACGGTCCACAGATACGCAGTATTTT; cdr3_aa: CASSAPRSTDTQYF; v_call: TRBV7-2; j_call: TRBJ2-3; d_call: .; clone_size: many
cdr3_nt: TGTGCCACCAGCAGAGATGCTCTAACCTCCTACGAGCAGTACTTC; cdr3_aa: CATSRDALTSYEQYF; v_call: TRBV15; j_call: TRBJ2-7; d_call: .; clone_size: many
cdr3_nt: TGTGCCAGCAGCCCAGACCAGGGGGCGCGTTCACCCCTCCACTTT; cdr3_aa: CASSPDQGARSPLHF; v_call: TRBV14; j_call: TRBJ1-6; d_call: TRBD1; clone_size: .
cdr3_nt: TGTGCCAACCTGCCAGGAGGTTCCTCCTACAATGAGCAGTTCTTC; cdr3_aa: CANLPGGSSYNEQFF; v_call: TRBV7-9; j_call: TRBJ2-1; d_call: .; clone_size: few
cdr3_nt: TGTGCCAGCAGCCAAGATCAGAATGAGCAGTTCTTC; cdr3_aa: CASSQDQNEQFF; v_call: TRBV14; j_call: TRBJ2-1; d_call: .; clone_size: .
cdr3_nt: TGTGCCATCAAGAGGACCTGCGGAGACGCAGATACGCAGTATTTT; cdr3_aa: CAIKRTCGDADTQYF; v_call: TRBV10-3; j_call: TRBJ2-3; d_call: .; clone_size: .
cdr3_nt: TGCGCCAGCAGCTTCTTCGGGGCGGGCACTGAAGCTTTCTTT; cdr3_aa: CASSFFGAGTEAFF; v_call: TRBV5-1; j_call: TRBJ1-1; d_call: .; clone_size: .
cdr3_nt: TGCGCCAGCAGCCTAAATTTGGACCAGACCCAGTACTTC; cdr3_aa: CASSLNLDQTQYF; v_call: TRBV4-1; j_call: TRBJ2-5; d_call: .; clone_size: many
cdr3_nt: TGTGCCAGCAGCGCGTACCTTCTCCGGGGTACAGATACGCAGTATTTT; cdr3_aa: CASSAYLLRGTDTQYF; v_call: TRBV9; j_call: TRBJ2-3; d_call: .; clone_size: many
cdr3_nt: TGTGCCACCAGCCGGGACAGGGAATCAGATACGCAGTATTTT; cdr3_aa: CATSRDRESDTQYF; v_call: TRBV24-1; j_call: TRBJ2-3; d_call: TRBD1; clone_size: .
cdr3_nt: TGCGCCAGCAGTGAAGTGACAGTCTCCTACGAGCAGTACTTC; cdr3_aa: CASSEVTVSYEQYF; v_call: TRBV10-2; j_call: TRBJ2-7; d_call: .; clone_size: many
cdr3_nt: TGTGCCACGAAAATTGGAATCGACGGTGCCTACAATGAGCAGTTCTTC; cdr3_aa: CATKIGIDGAYNEQFF; v_call: TRBV6-5; j_call: TRBJ2-1; d_call: .; clone_size: few
cdr3_nt: TGTGCCAGCAGCTGGGCATTAGCGGGAGACGAGCAGTACTTC; cdr3_aa: CASSWALAGDEQYF; v_call: TRBV7-9; j_call: TRBJ2-7; d_call: TRBD2; clone_size: few
cdr3_nt: TGTGCCAGCAGTCGACAGGGGAGTGATGTGAGCACAGATACGCAGTATTTT; cdr3_aa: CASSRQGSDVSTDTQYF; v_call: TRBV7-2; j_call: TRBJ2-3; d_call: TRBD1; clone_size: many
cdr3_nt: TGTGCCAGCATTCCTGGGGCCGGGGGCCGGGAGACCCAGTACTTC; cdr3_aa: CASIPGAGGRETQYF; v_call: TRBV12-3/TRBV12-4; j_call: TRBJ2-5; d_call: .; clone_size: many
cdr3_nt: TGCAGCGTTCTAATAAATGAGCAGTACTTC; cdr3_aa: CSVLINEQYF; v_call: TRBV29-1; j_call: TRBJ2-5; d_call: .; clone_size: .
cdr3_nt: TGCGCCAGCAGCTTGTCCCGGGACAGCTTCAATCAGCCCCAGCATTTT; cdr3_aa: CASSLSRDSFNQPQHF; v_call: TRBV5-1; j_call: TRBJ1-5; d_call: TRBD1; clone_size: .
cdr3_nt: TGTGCCAGCGCTTGCGGGAGGGCCGGCAATGAGCAGTACTTC; cdr3_aa: CASACGRAGNEQYF; v_call: TRBV6-1; j_call: TRBJ2-7; d_call: TRBD2; clone_size: few
cdr3_nt: TGTGCCAGCAGCCAAGGGACAATAGCGGAGCAGTTCTTC; cdr3_aa: CASSQGTIAEQFF; v_call: TRBV4-2; j_call: TRBJ2-1; d_call: .; clone_size: few
cdr3_nt: TGCGCCAGCAGCCAAGGACCCATAAGACTACCCGTCGGGAGAAAAGAGACCCAGTACTTC; cdr3_aa: CASSQGPIRLPVGRKETQYF; v_call: TRBV4-1; j_call: TRBJ2-5; d_call: .; clone_size: many
cdr3_nt: TGTGCCAGCAGTTCCCCCGACAGGACAGCCATTAATGAGCAGTTCTTC; cdr3_aa: CASSSPDRTAINEQFF; v_call: TRBV28; j_call: TRBJ2-1; d_call: .; clone_size: few